This is a list of T cell receptor beta chains from one sample in a study of somatic mutations in cytotoxic T cells in rheumatoid arthritis. Data came from immunoSEQ multiplex PCR; TCRdb stores just in-frame clones and leaves some out. Of over 15,000 clones detected, 65% to 70% appear once; the ten largest clones hold 15% to 20%. Specimen: CD8+ T cells sorted from blood. The receptors here all came from an adult with rheumatoid arthritis. The CDR3 runs from the conserved cysteine through the conserved F or W. D genes are given only for firm matches. Rows give clone size only sometimes, using once, few, many, or a class for an expanded clone.

V,size,J,D,CDR3,DNA
TRBV15,few,TRBJ1-1,TRBD1,CATSRGDRGEAFF,TGTGCCACCAGCAGAGGGGACAGGGGGGAAGCTTTCTTT
TRBV21-1,.,TRBJ2-4,.,CASSKVRGLAKNIQYF,TGTGCCAGCAGCAAAGTGAGGGGGTTAGCCAAAAACATTCAGTACTTC
TRBV7-9,.,TRBJ2-1,.,CASSLSRGEQFF,TGTGCCAGCAGCTTAAGCCGGGGCGAGCAGTTCTTC
TRBV27,.,TRBJ1-2,TRBD1,CASSLGGGRGYTF,TGTGCCAGCAGTTTAGGAGGGGGCAGGGGCTACACCTTC
TRBV4-1,.,TRBJ2-3,.,CASSQGLNTQYF,TGCGCCAGCAGCCAGGGACTCAATACGCAGTATTTT
TRBV5-6,.,TRBJ2-7,.,CASSLGQGNEQYF,TGTGCCAGCAGCTTGGGCCAGGGAAACGAGCAGTACTTC
TRBV28,.,TRBJ2-2,TRBD1,CASTWDRGTSGELFF,TGTGCCAGCACTTGGGACAGGGGTACGTCCGGGGAGCTGTTTTTT
TRBV7-9,.,TRBJ2-3,TRBD1,CASSIGTVSTDTQYF,TGTGCCAGCAGCATCGGGACAGTCAGCACAGATACGCAGTATTTT
TRBV5-4,once,TRBJ2-7,.,CASSLKATYEQYF,TGTGCCAGCAGCTTGAAAGCAACTTACGAGCAGTACTTC
TRBV2,.,TRBJ2-1,TRBD1,CASSATGGNNEQFF,TGTGCCAGCAGTGCGACAGGGGGCAACAATGAGCAGTTCTTC
TRBV6-5,.,TRBJ1-5,.,CASSSGAPYSNQPQHF,TGTGCCAGCAGTTCAGGGGCACCCTATAGCAATCAGCCCCAGCATTTT
TRBV27,.,TRBJ1-2,.,CASSPLGDGGYGYTF,TGTGCCAGCAGCCCGTTGGGGGACGGGGGCTATGGCTACACCTTC
TRBV7-9,.,TRBJ1-5,TRBD1,CASSYDRERYQPQHF,TGTGCCAGCAGCTACGACAGGGAAAGGTATCAGCCCCAGCATTTT
TRBV4-1,.,TRBJ2-7,.,CASSQENREYEQYF,TGCGCCAGCAGCCAAGAAAACAGAGAGTACGAGCAGTACTTC
TRBV11-3,.,TRBJ2-1,TRBD2,CASSTWDGEGNEQFF,TGTGCCAGCAGCACCTGGGACGGGGAGGGCAATGAGCAGTTCTTC
TRBV29-1,.,TRBJ1-4,.,CSVGGANEKLFF,TGCAGCGTGGGGGGTGCTAATGAAAAACTGTTTTTT
TRBV13,.,TRBJ2-5,.,CASTFQGQETQYF,TGTGCCAGCACCTTTCAGGGTCAGGAGACCCAGTACTTC
TRBV4-3,.,TRBJ1-1,.,CASSQVAFGMNTEAFF,TGCGCCAGCAGCCAAGTGGCCTTCGGGATGAACACTGAAGCTTTCTTT
TRBV4-2,few,TRBJ2-2,.,CASSQSTGNTGELFF,TGTGCCAGCAGCCAGTCGACAGGGAACACCGGGGAGCTGTTTTTT
TRBV6-1,.,TRBJ1-2,.,CASEGFSYGYTF,TGTGCCAGCGAGGGTTTCTCCTATGGCTACACCTTC
TRBV2,.,TRBJ2-1,.,CASTPKDEQFF,TGTGCCAGCACCCCGAAGGATGAGCAGTTCTTC
TRBV6-5,once,TRBJ1-1,.,CASSYSHAWGTEAFF,TGTGCCAGCAGTTACTCTCACGCGTGGGGCACTGAAGCTTTCTTT
TRBV19,few,TRBJ2-7,.,CASSPNGGNEQYF,TGTGCCAGTAGTCCCAACGGAGGGAACGAGCAGTACTTC